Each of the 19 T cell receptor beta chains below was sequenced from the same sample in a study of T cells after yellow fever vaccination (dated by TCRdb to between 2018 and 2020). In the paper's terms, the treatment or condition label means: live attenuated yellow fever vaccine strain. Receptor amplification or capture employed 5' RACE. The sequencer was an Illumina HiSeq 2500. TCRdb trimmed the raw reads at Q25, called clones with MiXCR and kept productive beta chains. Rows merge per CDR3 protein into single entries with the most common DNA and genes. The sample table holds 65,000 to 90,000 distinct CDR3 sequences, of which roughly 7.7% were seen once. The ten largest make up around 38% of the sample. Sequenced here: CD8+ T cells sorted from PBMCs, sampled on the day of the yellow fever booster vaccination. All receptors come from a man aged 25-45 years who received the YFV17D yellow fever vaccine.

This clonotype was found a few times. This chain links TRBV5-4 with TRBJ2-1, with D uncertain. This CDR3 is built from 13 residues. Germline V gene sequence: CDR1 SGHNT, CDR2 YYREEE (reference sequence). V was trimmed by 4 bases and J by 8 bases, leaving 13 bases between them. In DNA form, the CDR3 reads TGTGCCAGCAGCCTCGCGGATGGGGATGAGCAGTTCTTC. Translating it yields CASSLADGDEQFF.

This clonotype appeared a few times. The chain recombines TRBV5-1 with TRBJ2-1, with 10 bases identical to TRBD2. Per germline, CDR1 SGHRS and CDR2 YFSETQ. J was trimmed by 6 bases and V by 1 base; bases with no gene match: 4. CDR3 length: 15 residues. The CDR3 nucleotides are TGCGCCAGCAGCTTGTCCCCTAGCGGGAGCAATGAGCAGTTCTTC. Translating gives CASSLSPSGSNEQFF.

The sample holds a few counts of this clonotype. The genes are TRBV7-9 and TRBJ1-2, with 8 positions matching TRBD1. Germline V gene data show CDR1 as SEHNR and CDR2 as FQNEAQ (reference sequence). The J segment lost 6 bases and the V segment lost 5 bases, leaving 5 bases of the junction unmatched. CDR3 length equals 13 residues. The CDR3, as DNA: TGTGCCAGCAGCATGACAGGGGTGGATGGCTACACCTTC. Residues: CASSMTGVDGYTF.

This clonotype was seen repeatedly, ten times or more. The CDR3 DNA is TGTGCCAGCAGCGAAGGACGGAGCCAAGAGACCCAGTACTTC. This encodes CASSEGRSQETQYF. The chain carries TRBV9 and TRBJ2-5; D remains ambiguous. The CDR3 consists of 14 residues. Trimming cost V 3 bases and J 1 base, with 10 bases left between them. Germline V lookup: CDR1 SGDLS, CDR2 YYNGEE.

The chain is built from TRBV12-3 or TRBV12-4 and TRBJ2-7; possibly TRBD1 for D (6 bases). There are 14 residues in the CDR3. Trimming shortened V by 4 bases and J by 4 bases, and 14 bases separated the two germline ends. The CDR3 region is CASSSPGQHYEQYF. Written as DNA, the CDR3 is TGTGCCAGCAGTTCACCGGGACAACATTACGAGCAGTACTTC.

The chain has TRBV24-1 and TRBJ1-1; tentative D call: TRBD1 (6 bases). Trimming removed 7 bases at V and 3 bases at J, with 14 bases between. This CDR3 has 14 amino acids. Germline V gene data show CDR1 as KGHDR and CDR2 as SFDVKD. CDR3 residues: CATSPWGAYTEAFF. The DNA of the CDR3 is TGTGCCACCAGCCCATGGGGGGCTTACACTGAAGCTTTCTTT.

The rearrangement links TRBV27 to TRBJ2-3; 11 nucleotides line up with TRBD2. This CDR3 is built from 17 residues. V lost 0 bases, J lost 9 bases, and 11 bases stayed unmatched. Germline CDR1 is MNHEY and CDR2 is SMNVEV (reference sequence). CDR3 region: CASSLSGLAGGARTQYF. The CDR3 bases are TGTGCCAGCAGTTTATCGGGATTAGCGGGAGGGGCGCGGACGCAGTATTTT.

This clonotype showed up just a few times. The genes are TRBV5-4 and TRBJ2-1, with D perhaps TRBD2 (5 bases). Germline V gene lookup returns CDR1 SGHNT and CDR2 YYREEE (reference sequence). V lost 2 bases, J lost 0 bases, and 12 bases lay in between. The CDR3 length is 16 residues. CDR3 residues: CASSFSGRGSYNEQFF. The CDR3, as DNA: TGTGCCAGCAGCTTCTCGGGTCGGGGCTCCTACAATGAGCAGTTCTTC.

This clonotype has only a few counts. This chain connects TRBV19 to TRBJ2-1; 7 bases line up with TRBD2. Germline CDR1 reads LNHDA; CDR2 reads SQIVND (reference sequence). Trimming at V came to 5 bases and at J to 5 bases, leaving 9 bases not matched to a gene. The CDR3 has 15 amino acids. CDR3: CASSFRRERDNEQFF. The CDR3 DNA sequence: TGTGCCAGTAGTTTCCGGCGGGAGAGGGACAATGAGCAGTTCTTC.

The CDR3 DNA reads as TGTGCCAGCAGTGACCACGGGACAGACCTAAGCAATCAGCCCCAGCATTTT. Its protein is CASSDHGTDLSNQPQHF. The chain employs TRBV6-1 and TRBJ1-5, with 7 bases lining up with TRBD1. V shed 3 bases, J shed 1 base, and the junction held 9 bases outside the gene matches. CDR1 MNHNS and CDR2 SASEGT come from the germline V gene. There are 17 residues in the CDR3.

The CDR3 here is CASSLGTSGSTGELFF. The CDR3 nucleotides read TGTGCCAGCAGCTTAGGGACTAGCGGGAGCACCGGGGAGCTGTTTTTT. V is TRBV13 and J is TRBJ2-2; 12 nucleotides match TRBD2. V lost 0 bases and J lost 4; bases outside the gene matches: 0. The CDR3 is 16 residues long. Germline values: CDR1 PRHDT, CDR2 FYEKMQ (reference sequence).

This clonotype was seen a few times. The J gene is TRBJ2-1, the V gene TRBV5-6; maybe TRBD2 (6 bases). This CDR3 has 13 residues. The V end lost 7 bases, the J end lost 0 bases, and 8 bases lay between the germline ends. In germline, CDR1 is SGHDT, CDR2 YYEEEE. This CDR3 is CASGEASYNEQFF. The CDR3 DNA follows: TGTGCCAGCGGGGAGGCCTCCTACAATGAGCAGTTCTTC.

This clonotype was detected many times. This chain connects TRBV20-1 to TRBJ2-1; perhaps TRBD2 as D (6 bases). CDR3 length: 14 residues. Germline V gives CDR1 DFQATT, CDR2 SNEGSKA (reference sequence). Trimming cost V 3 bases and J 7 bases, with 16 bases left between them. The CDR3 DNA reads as TGCAGTGCTAGTACGGTCGGGAGCGGGAATGAGCAGTTCTTC. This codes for CSASTVGSGNEQFF.

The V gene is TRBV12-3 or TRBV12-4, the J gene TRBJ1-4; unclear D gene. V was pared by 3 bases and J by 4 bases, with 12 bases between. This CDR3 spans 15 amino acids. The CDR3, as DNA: TGTGCCAGCAGTTTCGGCGAAGTCGGTAATGAAAAACTGTTTTTT. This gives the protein CASSFGEVGNEKLFF.

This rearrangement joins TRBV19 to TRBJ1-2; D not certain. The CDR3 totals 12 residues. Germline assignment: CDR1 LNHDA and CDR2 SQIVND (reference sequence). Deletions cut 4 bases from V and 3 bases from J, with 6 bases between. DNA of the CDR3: TGTGCCAGTAGTAACGGCTACTATGGCTACACCTTC. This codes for CASSNGYYGYTF.

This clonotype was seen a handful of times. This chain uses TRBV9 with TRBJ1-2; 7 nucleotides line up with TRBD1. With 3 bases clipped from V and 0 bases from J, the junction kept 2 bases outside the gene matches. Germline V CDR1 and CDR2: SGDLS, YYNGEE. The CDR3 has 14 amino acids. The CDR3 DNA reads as TGTGCCAGCAGCGCAGGGGGGACTAACTATGGCTACACCTTC. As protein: CASSAGGTNYGYTF.

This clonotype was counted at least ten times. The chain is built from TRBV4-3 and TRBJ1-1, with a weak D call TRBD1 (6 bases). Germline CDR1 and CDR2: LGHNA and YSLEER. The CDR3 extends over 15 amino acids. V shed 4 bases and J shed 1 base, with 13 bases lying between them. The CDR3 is CASSPGTTSNTEAFF. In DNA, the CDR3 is TGCGCCAGCAGCCCGGGGACAACTTCGAACACTGAAGCTTTCTTT.

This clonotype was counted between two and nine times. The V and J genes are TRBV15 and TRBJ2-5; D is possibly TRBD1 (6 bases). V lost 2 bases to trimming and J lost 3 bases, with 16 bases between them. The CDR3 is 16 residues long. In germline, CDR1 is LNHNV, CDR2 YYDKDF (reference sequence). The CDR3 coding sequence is TGTGCCACCAGCAGATTCCAAACAGGGATTGAAGAGACCCAGTACTTC. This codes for CATSRFQTGIEETQYF.

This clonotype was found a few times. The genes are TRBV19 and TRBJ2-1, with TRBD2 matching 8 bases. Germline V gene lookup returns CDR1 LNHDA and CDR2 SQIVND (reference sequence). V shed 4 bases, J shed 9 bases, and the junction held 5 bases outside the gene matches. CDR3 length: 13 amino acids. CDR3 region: CASSSGRLFEQFF. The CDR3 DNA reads TGTGCCAGTAGTAGCGGGAGGCTCTTTGAGCAGTTCTTC.